This T cell receptor (beta chain) stems from a study of blood T cell repertoires in COVID-19. CDR1 is GTSNPN, CDR2 SVGIG, per germline (reference sequence). The CDR3 length is 15 residues. V was pared by 1 base and J by 4 bases, with 5 bases of the junction left unmatched. Profiling relied on immunoSEQ multiplex PCR, and the TCRdb table lists in-frame clones only, not all of them. The sample has approximately 250,000 clones, approximately 85% seen once; the top ten hold over 7.5%. The sequence came from a woman in her fifties or sixties with acute COVID-19. The chain recombines TRBV30 with TRBJ2-1; 9 bases fit TRBD2. Specimen: PBMCs or T cells enriched from blood (not recorded which). The CDR3 protein is CAWSALSGGYNEQFF. CDR3 DNA: TGTGCCTGGAGTGCCCTGAGCGGGGGGTACAATGAGCAGTTCTTC.